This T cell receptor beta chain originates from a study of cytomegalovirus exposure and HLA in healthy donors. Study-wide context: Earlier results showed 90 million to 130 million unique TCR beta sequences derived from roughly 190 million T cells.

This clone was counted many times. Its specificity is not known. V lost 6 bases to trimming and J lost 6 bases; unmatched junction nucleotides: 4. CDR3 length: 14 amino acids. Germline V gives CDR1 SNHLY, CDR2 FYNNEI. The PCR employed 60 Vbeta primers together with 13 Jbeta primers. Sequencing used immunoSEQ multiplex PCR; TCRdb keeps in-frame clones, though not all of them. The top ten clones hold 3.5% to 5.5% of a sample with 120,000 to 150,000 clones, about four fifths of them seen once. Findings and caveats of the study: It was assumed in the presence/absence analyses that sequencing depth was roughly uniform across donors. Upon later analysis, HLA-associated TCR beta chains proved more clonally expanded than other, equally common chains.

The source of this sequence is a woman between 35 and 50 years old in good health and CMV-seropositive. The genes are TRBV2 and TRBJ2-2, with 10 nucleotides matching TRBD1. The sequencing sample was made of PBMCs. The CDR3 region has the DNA TGTGCCAGCAGAGGGACAGGGGAATCCGGGGAGCTGTTTTTT. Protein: CASRGTGESGELFF.